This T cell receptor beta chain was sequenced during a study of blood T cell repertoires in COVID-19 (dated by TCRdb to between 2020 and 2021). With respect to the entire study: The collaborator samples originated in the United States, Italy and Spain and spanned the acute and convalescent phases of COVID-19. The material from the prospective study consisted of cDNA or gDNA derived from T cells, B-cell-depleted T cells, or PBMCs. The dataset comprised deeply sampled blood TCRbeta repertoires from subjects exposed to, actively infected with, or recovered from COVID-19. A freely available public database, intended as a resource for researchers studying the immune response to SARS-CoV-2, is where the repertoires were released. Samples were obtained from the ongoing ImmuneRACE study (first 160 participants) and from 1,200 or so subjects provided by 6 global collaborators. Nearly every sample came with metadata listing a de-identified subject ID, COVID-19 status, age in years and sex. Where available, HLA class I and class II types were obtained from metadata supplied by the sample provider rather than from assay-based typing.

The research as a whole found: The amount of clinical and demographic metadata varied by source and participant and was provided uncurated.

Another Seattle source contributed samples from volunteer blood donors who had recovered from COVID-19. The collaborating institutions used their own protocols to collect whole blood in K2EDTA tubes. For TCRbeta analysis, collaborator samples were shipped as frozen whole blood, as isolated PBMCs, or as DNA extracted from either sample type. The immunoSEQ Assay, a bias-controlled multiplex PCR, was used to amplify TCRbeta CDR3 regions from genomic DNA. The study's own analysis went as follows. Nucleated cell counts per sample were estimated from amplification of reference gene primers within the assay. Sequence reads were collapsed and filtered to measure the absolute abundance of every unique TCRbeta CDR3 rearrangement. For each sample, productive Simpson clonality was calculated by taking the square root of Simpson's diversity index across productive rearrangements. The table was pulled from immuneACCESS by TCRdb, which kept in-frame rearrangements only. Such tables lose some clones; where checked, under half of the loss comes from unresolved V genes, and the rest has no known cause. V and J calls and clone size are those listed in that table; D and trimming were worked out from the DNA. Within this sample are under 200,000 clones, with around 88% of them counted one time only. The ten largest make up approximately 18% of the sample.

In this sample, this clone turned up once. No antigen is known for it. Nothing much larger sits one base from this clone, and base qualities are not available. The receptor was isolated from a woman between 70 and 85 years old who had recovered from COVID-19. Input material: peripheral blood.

The nucleotides read TGCGCCAGCCGCCCGAAGTGGGGGCTCGAGGAGACCCAGTACTTC. This gives the protein CASRPKWGLEETQYF. Here the chain combines TRBV4-1 and TRBJ2-5; D gene: possibly TRBD1, on 6 matching bases. V and J lose 8 bases and 5 bases, and a span of 21 bases separates them. CDR1 and CDR2 were assigned from the germline V gene as MGHRA and YSYEKL. The CDR3 sequence holds 15 residues, the cysteine and phenylalanine included. The CDR3 DNA has 45 bases and is translated from base 1.